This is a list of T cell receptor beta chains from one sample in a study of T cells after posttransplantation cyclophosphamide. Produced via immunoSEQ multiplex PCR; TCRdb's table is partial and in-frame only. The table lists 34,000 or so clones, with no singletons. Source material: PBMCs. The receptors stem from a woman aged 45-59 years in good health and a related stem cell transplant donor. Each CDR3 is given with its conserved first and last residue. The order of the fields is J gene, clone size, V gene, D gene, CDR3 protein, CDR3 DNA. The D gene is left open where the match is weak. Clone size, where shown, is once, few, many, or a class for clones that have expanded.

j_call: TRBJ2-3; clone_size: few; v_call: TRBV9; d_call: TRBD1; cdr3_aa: CASSAVTGNLYTQYF; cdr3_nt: TGTGCCAGCAGCGCCGTGACAGGGAATTTGTATACGCAGTATTTT
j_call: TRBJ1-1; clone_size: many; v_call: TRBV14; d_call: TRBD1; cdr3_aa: CASSLGTVNTEAFF; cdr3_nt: TGTGCCAGCAGCCTTGGGACAGTGAACACTGAAGCTTTCTTT
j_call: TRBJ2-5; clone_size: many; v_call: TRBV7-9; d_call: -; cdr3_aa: CASSTTALQETQYF; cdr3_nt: TGTGCCAGCAGCACGACAGCTTTACAAGAGACCCAGTACTTC
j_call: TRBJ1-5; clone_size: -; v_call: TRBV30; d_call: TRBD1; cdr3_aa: CAWSFLRDSQPQHF; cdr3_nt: TGTGCCTGGAGTTTTCTAAGGGACAGCCAGCCCCAGCATTTT
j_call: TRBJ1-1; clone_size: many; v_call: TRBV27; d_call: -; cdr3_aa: CASSLSIGFDEAFF; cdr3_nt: TGTGCCAGCAGTTTATCGATAGGGTTTGATGAAGCTTTCTTT
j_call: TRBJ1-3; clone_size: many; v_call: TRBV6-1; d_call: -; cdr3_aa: CASSDQGGGNTIYF; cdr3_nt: TGTGCCAGCAGTGATCAGGGAGGAGGAAACACCATATATTTT
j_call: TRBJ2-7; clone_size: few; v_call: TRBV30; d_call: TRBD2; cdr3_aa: CAWSTSGSWEQYF; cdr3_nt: TGTGCCTGGAGTACTAGCGGGAGTTGGGAGCAGTACTTC
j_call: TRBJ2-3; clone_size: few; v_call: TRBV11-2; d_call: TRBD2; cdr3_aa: CASSLRVAGAADTQYF; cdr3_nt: TGTGCCAGCAGCTTAAGAGTAGCGGGAGCTGCAGATACGCAGTATTTT
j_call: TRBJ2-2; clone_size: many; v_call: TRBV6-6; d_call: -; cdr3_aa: CASSYSIWGRGELFF; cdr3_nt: TGTGCCAGCAGTTACTCGATTTGGGGGCGCGGGGAGCTGTTTTTT
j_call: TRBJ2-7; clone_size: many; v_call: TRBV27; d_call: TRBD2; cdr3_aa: CAGDQQFWVQREGSYEQYF; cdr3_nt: TGTGCCGGAGACCAGCAGTTTTGGGTCCAGCGGGAGGGATCCTACGAGCAGTACTTC
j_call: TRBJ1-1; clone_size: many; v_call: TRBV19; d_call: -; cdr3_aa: CASSQTGYTEAFF; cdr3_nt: TGTGCCAGTAGTCAGACAGGTTACACTGAAGCTTTCTTT
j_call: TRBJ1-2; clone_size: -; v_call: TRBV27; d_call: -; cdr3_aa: CASSPYETENYGYTF; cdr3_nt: TGTGCCAGCAGTCCCTATGAGACAGAAAACTATGGCTACACCTTC
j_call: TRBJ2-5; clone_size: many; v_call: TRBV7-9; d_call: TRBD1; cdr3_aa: CASSAEWTGGETQYF; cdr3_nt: TGTGCCAGCAGCGCGGAATGGACAGGGGGCGAGACCCAGTACTTC
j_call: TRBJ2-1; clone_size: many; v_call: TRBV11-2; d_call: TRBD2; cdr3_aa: CASSFIRLAGAYSYNEQFF; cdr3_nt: TGTGCCAGCAGCTTTATCCGGCTAGCGGGTGCCTACTCCTACAATGAGCAGTTCTTC
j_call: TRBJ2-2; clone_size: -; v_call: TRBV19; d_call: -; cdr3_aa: CASSILPRLRANTGELFF; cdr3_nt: TGTGCCAGTAGTATACTTCCCCGCCTCCGCGCGAACACCGGGGAGCTGTTTTTT
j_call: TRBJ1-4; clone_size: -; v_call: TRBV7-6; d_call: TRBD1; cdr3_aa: CASSLTGTGGAGYEKLFF; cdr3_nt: TGTGCCAGCAGCCTAACCGGGACAGGGGGCGCAGGATATGAAAAACTGTTTTTT
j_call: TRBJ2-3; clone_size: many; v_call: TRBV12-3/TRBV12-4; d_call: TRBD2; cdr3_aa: CASSPGRAGTQYF; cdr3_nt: TGTGCCAGCAGTCCCGGGAGGGCGGGGACGCAGTATTTT
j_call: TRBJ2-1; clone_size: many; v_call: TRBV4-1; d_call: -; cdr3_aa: CASSQDPGAWDEQFF; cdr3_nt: TGCGCCAGCAGCCAAGATCCAGGCGCCTGGGATGAGCAGTTCTTC
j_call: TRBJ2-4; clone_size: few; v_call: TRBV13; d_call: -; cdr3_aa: CASSQEGHKNIQYF; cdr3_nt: TGTGCCAGCAGCCAGGAGGGTCACAAAAACATTCAGTACTTC
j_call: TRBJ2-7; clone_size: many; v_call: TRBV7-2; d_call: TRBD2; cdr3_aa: CASSLGRGTSGSGQYF; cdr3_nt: TGTGCCAGCAGCTTAGGGCGGGGGACTAGCGGGAGCGGGCAGTACTTC
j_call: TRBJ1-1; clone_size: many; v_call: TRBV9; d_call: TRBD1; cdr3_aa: CASSVWPTGGTTEAFF; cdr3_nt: TGTGCCAGCAGCGTATGGCCGACAGGGGGAACAACTGAAGCTTTCTTT
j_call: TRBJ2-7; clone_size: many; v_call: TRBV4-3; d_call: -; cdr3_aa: CASSQGLHGEQYF; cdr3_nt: TGCGCCAGCAGCCAAGGACTCCATGGAGAGCAGTACTTC
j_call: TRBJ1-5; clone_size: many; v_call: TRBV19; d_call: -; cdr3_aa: CASRESGVHSNQPQHF; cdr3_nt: TGTGCCAGCAGGGAGTCGGGGGTTCATAGCAATCAGCCCCAGCATTTT
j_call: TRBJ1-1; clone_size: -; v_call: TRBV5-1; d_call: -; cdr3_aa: CASSLAGATEAFF; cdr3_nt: TGCGCCAGCAGCTTGGCAGGGGCCACTGAAGCTTTCTTT
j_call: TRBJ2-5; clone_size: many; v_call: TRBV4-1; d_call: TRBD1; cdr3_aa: CASSQDGHRGWVGETQYF; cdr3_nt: TGCGCCAGCAGCCAAGATGGGCACAGGGGCTGGGTTGGAGAGACCCAGTACTTC
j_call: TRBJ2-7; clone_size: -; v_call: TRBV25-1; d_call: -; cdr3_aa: CASSEYPQAPPYEQYF; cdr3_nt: TGTGCCAGCAGTGAATATCCGCAGGCGCCCCCCTACGAGCAGTACTTC
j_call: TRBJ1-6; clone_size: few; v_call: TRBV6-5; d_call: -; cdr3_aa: CASRPAADSPLHF; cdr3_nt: TGTGCCAGCAGACCGGCTGCGGATTCACCCCTCCACTTT
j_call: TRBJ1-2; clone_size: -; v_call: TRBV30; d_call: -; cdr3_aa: CAWSQPRGNYGYTF; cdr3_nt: TGTGCCTGGAGTCAACCCCGGGGAAACTATGGCTACACCTTC
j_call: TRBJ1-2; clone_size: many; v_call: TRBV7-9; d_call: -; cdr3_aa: CASSPRRGRGYTF; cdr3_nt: TGTGCCAGCAGCCCCCGCAGGGGCAGAGGCTACACCTTC
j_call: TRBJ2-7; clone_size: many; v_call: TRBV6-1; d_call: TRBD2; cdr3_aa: CASSDKRLAGVAHEQYF; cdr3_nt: TGTGCCAGCAGTGACAAGCGACTAGCGGGAGTGGCCCACGAGCAGTACTTC
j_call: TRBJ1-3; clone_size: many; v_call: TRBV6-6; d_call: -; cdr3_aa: CASSSPVNTIYF; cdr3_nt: TGTGCCAGCAGTTCCCCAGTAAACACCATATATTTT
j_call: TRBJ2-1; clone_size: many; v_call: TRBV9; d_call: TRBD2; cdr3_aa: CASSVALAVNEQFF; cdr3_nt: TGTGCCAGCAGCGTAGCACTAGCGGTAAATGAGCAGTTCTTC
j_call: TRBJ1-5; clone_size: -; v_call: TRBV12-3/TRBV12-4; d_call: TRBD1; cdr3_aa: CASSLRDRRGRSNQPQHF; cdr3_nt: TGTGCCAGCAGTCTCCGGGACAGGAGGGGCCGTAGCAATCAGCCCCAGCATTTT
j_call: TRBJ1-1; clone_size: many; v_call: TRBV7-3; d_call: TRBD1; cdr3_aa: CASSLQGAANTEAFF; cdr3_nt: TGTGCCAGCAGCTTACAGGGGGCGGCGAACACTGAAGCTTTCTTT
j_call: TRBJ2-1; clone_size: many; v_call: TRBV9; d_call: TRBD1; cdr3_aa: CASSPQGAGDNEQFF; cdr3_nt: TGTGCCAGCAGCCCCCAGGGGGCCGGGGACAATGAGCAGTTCTTC
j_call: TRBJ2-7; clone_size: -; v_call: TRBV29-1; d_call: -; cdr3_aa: CSVEKTSYEQYF; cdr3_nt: TGCAGCGTTGAAAAGACATCGTACGAGCAGTACTTC
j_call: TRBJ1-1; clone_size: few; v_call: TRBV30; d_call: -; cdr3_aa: CAWKWGGLGTEAFF; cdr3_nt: TGTGCCTGGAAGTGGGGGGGCTTGGGCACTGAAGCTTTCTTT
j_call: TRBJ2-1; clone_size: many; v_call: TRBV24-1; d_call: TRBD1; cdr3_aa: CATSDLDRGQSNEQFF; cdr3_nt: TGTGCCACCAGTGATTTGGACAGGGGGCAGAGCAATGAGCAGTTCTTC
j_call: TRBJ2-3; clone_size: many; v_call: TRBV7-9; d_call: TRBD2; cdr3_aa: CASSFLQRDTDTQYF; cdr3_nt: TGTGCCAGCAGCTTTTTGCAGCGGGACACAGATACGCAGTATTTT
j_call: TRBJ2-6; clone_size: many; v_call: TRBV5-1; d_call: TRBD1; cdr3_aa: CASSRQGTGGANVLTF; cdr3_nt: TGCGCCAGCAGCCGACAGGGGACGGGAGGGGCCAACGTCCTGACTTTC
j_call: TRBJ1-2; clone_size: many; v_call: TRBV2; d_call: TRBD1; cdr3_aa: CASTGFEGASYGYTF; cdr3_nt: TGTGCCAGCACGGGGTTTGAGGGGGCAAGCTATGGCTACACCTTC
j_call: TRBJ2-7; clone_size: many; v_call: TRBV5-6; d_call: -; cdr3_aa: CASSFYSGYEQYF; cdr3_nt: TGTGCCAGCAGCTTCTATAGCGGCTACGAGCAGTACTTC
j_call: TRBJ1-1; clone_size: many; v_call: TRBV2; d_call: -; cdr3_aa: CASRQSSTGTEAFF; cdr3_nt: TGTGCCAGCAGGCAGTCATCCACGGGCACTGAAGCTTTCTTT
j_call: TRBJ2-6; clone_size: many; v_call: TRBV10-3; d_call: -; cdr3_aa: CAISPSSGANVLTF; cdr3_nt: TGTGCCATCAGCCCCAGCTCTGGGGCCAACGTCCTGACTTTC